This T cell receptor beta chain was captured by sequencing in a study of beta chain features in type 1 diabetes (dated by TCRdb to 2016 to 2019). Concerning the study at large: Mean age, gender distribution, total cell number and subset yield were not different between patients and healthy donors. A total of approximately 99,000,000 sorted cells were examined across all samples, and RNA yield correlated strongly with the number of cells per subset. In the study, recently diagnosed type 1 diabetes patients and matched healthy donors were compared on the TCRB repertoires of their sorted circulating CD4+ T cell subsets. Regulatory and stem cell-like memory subsets were obtained from only 8 patients and roughly eight healthy donors, while naive and central memory subsets were obtained from all 30 or so donors.

Summary of the overall study and its limitations: Shorter templates might be favored by PCR, yet because patient and control samples were amplified and corrected together, any such skew would affect both groups equally. Because cDNA was sequenced instead of genomic DNA, highly expressing activated cells could be over-represented, though the groups showed no difference in activation or CD3 levels. Naive, central memory and regulatory TCRB repertoires appeared more similar among patients than among healthy donors. At VDJ recombination sites, patients with type 1 diabetes made fewer insertions and deleted more nucleotides, a pattern implying thymic rearrangement abnormalities. Because small numbers of individuals were included in the HLA sub-analyses, any influence of HLA type on TCRB rearrangement was left unresolved. Type 1 diabetes patients showed a moderate but significant shortening of TCRB CDR3 length in all four CD4+ subsets.

All of the isolated RNA was reverse transcribed with the High Capacity cDNA Reverse Transcription Kit, so expressed TCRB transcripts were sequenced. Naive, central memory and regulatory T cell samples underwent deep immunoSEQ sequencing, averaging roughly 3.3 million total reads per sample. After sorted cells were lysed in RLT buffer, RNA was extracted with DNase-treated RNeasy Micro or Mini kits, with the choice depending on cell number. Each cell subset was processed separately to prevent cross-contamination, with patient and healthy donor samples processed together. The immunoSEQ multiplex PCR was used to amplify TCRB sequences from cDNA, yielding 87-bp fragments that span the CDR3 region. The amplicons were sequenced using the Illumina HiSeq platform. Turning to the authors' computational methods: PCR bias was computationally corrected using synthetic template baselines, reads within Hamming distance 2 were collapsed, and singletons that could not be merged were discarded. Reads were aligned to IMGT to assign V, D and J genes, CDR3 length, and insertions or deletions at six rearrangement sites. Within each subset, clonotype counts were normalized to sorted cell number, after which true diversity and Gini coefficients were computed with the tcR R package. The overlap coefficient, calculated on TCRB nucleotide sequences, was used to quantify repertoire sharing. Out-of-frame TCRB sequences from naive cells were analyzed as a proxy for the pre-selection repertoire. In its TCRdb copy, this immuneACCESS table keeps in-frame sequences only and misses some clones. Where compared with another copy, unresolved V genes explain less than half of these, and the others have no known cause. V and J calls and clone size follow that table, whereas D and trimming were derived from the DNA. In all, the sample holds 600,000 or so clones, and more than 12% of those were seen once. The top ten clonotypes cover approximately 0.042% of the sample.

This clone was seen a handful of times. The antigen this receptor binds is unknown. No much larger clonotype is one base removed from it; base qualities were not supplied. Each donor gave one peripheral blood draw, roughly 110 mL on average, collected into heparinised tubes. Naive, central memory, regulatory and stem cell-like memory CD4+ T cells were sorted on a BD FACSAria II using a panel including CD45RO, CCR7, CD25, CD127, CD95 and CD27. All sorted populations exceeded 95% purity. PBMCs were isolated right away by Lymphoprep density gradient centrifugation and were stained directly, without culture. So that batch effects would be minimized, each experiment stained and sorted samples in pairs, pairing one healthy donor with one patient. The germline V gene encodes CDR1 MDHEN and CDR2 SYDVKM. The CDR3 covers 17 residues, taking in both the cysteine and the phenylalanine. The only DNA kept is the CDR3, 51 bases in frame from the first base. V is pruned by 5 bases and J by 6 bases, leaving 16 bases of the junction without a gene match.

Sequencing used naive CD4+ T cells from blood. Interpreted using the paper, the cell subset or site label stands for: true naive CD4+ T cells. The sequence was obtained from a man younger than 35 with type 1 diabetes. The chain joins TRBV28 to TRBJ2-1; TRBD1 lines up with 7 middle nucleotides. The CDR3 amino acid sequence is: CASSPRGPNRTGNEQFF. DNA sequence: TGTGCCAGCAGTCCAAGGGGCCCAAACCGGACAGGCAATGAGCAGTTCTTC.